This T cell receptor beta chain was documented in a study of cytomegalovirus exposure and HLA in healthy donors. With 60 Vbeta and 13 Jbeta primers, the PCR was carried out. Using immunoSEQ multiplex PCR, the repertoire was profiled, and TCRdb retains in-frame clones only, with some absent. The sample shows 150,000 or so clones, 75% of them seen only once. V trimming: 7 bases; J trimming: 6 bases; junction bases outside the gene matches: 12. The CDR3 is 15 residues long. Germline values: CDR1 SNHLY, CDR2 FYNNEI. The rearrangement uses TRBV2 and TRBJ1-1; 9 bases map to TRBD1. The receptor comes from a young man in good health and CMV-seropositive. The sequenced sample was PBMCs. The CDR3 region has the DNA TGTGCCAGCAAGGGGACAGGGTTGAGGTCTTCTGAAGCTTTCTTT. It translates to CASKGTGLRSSEAFF.